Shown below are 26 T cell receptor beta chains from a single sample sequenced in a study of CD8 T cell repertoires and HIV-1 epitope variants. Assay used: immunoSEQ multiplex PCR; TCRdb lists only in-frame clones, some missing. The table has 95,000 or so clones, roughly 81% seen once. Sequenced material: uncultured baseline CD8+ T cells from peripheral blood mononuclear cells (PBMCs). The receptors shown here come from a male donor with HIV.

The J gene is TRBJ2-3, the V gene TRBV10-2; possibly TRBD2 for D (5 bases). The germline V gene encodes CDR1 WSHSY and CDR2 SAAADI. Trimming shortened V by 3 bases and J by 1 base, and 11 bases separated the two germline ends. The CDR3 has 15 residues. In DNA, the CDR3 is TGCGCCAGCAGTGAACTAACGCGGGGCACAGATACGCAGTATTTT. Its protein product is CASSELTRGTDTQYF.

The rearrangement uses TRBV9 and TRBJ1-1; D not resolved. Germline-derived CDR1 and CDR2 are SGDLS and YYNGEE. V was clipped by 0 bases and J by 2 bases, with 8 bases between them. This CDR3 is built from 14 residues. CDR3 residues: CASSVGPYNTEAFF. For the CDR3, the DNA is TGTGCCAGCAGCGTAGGGCCCTATAACACTGAAGCTTTCTTT.

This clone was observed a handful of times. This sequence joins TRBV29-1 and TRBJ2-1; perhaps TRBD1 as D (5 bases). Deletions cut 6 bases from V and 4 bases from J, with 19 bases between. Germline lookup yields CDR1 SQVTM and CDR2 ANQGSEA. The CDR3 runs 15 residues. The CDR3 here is CSVLRVRGWYNEQFF. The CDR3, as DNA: TGCAGCGTCCTCAGGGTTAGGGGATGGTACAATGAGCAGTTCTTC.

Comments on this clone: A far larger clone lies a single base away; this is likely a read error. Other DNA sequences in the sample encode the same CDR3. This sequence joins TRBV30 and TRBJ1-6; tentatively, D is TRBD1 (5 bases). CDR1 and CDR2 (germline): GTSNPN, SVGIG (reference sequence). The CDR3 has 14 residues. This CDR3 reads CAWSRGQDNSPLHF. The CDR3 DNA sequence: TGTGCCTGGAGTAGAGGGCAGGACAATTCACCCCTTCACTTT.

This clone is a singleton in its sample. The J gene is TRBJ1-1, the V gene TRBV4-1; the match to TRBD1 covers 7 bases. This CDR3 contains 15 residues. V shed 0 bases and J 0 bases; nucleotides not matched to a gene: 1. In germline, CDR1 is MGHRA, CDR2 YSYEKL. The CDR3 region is CASSQEGTVNTEAFF. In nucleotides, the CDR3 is TGCGCCAGCAGCCAAGAAGGGACAGTGAACACTGAAGCTTTCTTT.

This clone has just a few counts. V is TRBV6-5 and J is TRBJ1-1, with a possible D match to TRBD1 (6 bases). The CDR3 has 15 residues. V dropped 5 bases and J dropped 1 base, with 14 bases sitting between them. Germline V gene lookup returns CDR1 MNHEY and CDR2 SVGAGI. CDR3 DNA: TGTGCCAGCAGTCCCTCAGGGGCCTGGAACACTGAAGCTTTCTTT. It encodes CASSPSGAWNTEAFF.

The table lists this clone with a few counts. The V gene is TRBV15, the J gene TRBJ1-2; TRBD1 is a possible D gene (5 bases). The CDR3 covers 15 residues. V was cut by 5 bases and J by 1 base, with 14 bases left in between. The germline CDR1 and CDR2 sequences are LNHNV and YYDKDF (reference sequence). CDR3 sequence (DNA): TGTGCCACCAGCCGCCGGGACGGCCTTAACTATGGCTACACCTTC. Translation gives CATSRRDGLNYGYTF. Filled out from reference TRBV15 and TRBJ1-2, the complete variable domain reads DAMVIQNPRYQVTQFGKPVTLSCSQTLNHNVMYWYQQKSSQAPKLLFHYYDKDFNNEADTPDNFQSRRPNTSFCFLDIRSPGLGDTAMYLCATSRRDGLNYGYTFGSGTRLTVV.

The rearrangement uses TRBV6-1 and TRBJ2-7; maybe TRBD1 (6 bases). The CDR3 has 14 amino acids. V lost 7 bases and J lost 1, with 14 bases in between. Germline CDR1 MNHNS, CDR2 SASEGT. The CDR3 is CASIKLTGSYEQYF. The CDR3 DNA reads TGTGCCAGCATTAAACTGACAGGTTCCTACGAGCAGTACTTC.

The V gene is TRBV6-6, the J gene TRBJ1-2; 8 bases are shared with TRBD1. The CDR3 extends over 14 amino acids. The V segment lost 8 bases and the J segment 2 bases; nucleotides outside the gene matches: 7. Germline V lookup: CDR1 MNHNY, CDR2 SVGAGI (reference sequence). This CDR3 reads CASGGTGDNYGYTF. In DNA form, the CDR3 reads TGTGCCAGCGGGGGGACAGGTGACAACTATGGCTACACCTTC.

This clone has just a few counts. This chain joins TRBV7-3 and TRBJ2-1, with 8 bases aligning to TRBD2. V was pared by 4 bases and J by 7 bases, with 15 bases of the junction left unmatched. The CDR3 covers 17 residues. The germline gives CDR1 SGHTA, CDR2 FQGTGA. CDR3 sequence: CASSSRGGMPGGNEQFF. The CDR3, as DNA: TGTGCCAGCAGCTCCCGGGGAGGGATGCCGGGGGGGAATGAGCAGTTCTTC.

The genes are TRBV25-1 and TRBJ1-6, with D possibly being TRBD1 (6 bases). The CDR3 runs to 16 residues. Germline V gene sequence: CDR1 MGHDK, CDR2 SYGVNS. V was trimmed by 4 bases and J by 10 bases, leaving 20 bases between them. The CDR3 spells CASSASFSGGRSPLHF. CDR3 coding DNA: TGTGCCAGCAGTGCGTCCTTTAGCGGGGGCCGGTCACCCCTCCACTTT.

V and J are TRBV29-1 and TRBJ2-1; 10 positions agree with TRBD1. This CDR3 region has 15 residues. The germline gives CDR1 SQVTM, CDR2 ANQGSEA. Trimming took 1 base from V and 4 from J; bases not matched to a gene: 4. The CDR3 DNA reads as TGCAGCGTTGAAGGACAGGGGGCGAGGTACAATGAGCAGTTCTTC. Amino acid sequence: CSVEGQGARYNEQFF.

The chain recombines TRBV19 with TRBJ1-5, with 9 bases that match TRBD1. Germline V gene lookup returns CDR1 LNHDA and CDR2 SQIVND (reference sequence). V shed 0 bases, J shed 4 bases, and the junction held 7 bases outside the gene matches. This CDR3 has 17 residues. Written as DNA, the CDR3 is TGTGCCAGTAGTATAGATCTCTCCGGGACAGGGAATCAGCCCCAGCATTTT. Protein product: CASSIDLSGTGNQPQHF.

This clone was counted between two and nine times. The CDR3 DNA is TGTGCCAGCAGCCACCCTACAGATACGCAGTATTTT. Encoded protein: CASSHPTDTQYF. This sequence joins TRBV9 and TRBJ2-3; D uncertain. The CDR3 is made up of 12 amino acids. V dropped 4 bases and J dropped 3 bases, with 6 bases sitting between them. Germline V gene data show CDR1 as SGDLS and CDR2 as YYNGEE.

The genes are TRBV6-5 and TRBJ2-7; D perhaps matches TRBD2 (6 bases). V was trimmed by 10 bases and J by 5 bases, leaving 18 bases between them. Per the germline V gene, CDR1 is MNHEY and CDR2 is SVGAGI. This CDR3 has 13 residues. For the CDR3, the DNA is TGTGCCATTCGTCGGGGGACGGGAGACGAGCAGTACTTC. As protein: CAIRRGTGDEQYF.

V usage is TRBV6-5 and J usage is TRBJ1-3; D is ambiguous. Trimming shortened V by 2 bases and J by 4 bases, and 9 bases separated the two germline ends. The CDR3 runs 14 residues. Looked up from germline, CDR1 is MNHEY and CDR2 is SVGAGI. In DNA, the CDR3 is TGTGCCAGCAGTTACCGGTCCGGGGGAAACACCATATATTTT. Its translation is CASSYRSGGNTIYF.

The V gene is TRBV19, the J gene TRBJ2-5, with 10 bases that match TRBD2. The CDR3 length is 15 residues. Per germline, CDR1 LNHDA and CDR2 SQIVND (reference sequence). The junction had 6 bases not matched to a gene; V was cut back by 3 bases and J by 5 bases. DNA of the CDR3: TGTGCCAGTAGTATTAGCGGGAGGCAAGGGGAGACCCAGTACTTC. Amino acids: CASSISGRQGETQYF.

As DNA, the CDR3 is TGTGCCAGCAGCGCCGAGAATGAGCAGTTCTTC. This sequence encodes CASSAENEQFF. The rearrangement uses TRBV9 and TRBJ2-1; D unclear. V gave up 3 bases and J gave up 7 bases, with 5 bases separating them. The germline V gene encodes CDR1 SGDLS and CDR2 YYNGEE. CDR3 length equals 11 residues. The full variable domain, its missing parts supplied by reference TRBV9 and TRBJ2-1, is DSGVTQTPKHLITATGQRVTLRCSPRSGDLSVYWYQQSLDQGLQFLIQYYNGEERAKGNILERFSAQQFPDLHSELNLSSLELGDSALYFCASSAENEQFFGPGTRLTVL.

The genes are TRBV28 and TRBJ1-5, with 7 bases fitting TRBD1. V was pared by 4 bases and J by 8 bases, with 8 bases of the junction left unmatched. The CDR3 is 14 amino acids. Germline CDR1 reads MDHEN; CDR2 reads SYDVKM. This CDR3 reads CASSSPGQSKPQHF. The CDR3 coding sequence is TGTGCCAGCAGTTCTCCGGGACAGAGCAAGCCCCAGCATTTT.

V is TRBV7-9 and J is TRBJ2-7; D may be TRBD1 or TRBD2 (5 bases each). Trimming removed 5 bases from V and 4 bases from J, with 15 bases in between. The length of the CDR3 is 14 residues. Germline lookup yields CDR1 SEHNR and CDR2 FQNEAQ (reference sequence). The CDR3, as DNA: TGTGCCAGCAGCCCGGGACCCCTTTGGTACGAGCAGTACTTC. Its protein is CASSPGPLWYEQYF.

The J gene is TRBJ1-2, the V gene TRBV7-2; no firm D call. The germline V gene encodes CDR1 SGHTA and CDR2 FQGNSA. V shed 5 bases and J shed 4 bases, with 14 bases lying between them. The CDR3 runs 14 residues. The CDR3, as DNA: TGTGCCAGCAGCCCCTTACAGAATCGCTATGGCTACACCTTC. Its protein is CASSPLQNRYGYTF.

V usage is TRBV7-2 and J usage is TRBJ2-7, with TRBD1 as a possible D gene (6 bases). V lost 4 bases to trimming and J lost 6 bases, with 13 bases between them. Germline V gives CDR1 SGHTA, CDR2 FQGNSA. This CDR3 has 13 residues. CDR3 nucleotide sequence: TGTGCCAGCAGCTCCGGGACAAACCTCGAGCAGTACTTC. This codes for CASSSGTNLEQYF.

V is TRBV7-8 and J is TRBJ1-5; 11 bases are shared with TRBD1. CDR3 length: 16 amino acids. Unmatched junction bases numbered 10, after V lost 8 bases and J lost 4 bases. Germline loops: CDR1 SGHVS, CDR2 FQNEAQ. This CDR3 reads CASGTGGKVRNQPQHF. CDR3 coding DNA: TGTGCCAGCGGGACAGGGGGGAAGGTTAGGAATCAGCCCCAGCATTTT.

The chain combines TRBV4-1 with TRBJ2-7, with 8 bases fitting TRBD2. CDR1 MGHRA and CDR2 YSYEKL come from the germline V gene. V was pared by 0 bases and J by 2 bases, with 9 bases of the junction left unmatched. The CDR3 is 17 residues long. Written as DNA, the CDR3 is TGCGCCAGCAGCCAAGATCTAATAACTAGCGGACCCTACGAGCAGTACTTC. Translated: CASSQDLITSGPYEQYF.

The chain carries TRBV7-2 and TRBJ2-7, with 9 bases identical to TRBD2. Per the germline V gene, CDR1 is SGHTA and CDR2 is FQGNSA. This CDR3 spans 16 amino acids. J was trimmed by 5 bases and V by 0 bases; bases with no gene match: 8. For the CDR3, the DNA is TGTGCCAGCAGCTTAGCGGGGGCGGGAGGGGTCCACGAGCAGTACTTC. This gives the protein CASSLAGAGGVHEQYF.

The CDR3 region is CASSLYASGGSSYNEQFF. The CDR3 region has the DNA TGTGCCAGCAGCTTATATGCTAGCGGGGGGAGCTCCTACAATGAGCAGTTCTTC. V and J are TRBV7-2 and TRBJ2-1, with 11 positions matching TRBD2. J lost 0 bases, V lost 2 bases, and 6 bases had no gene match. CDR1 is SGHTA and CDR2 is FQGNSA in the germline V gene. This CDR3 is built from 18 residues.